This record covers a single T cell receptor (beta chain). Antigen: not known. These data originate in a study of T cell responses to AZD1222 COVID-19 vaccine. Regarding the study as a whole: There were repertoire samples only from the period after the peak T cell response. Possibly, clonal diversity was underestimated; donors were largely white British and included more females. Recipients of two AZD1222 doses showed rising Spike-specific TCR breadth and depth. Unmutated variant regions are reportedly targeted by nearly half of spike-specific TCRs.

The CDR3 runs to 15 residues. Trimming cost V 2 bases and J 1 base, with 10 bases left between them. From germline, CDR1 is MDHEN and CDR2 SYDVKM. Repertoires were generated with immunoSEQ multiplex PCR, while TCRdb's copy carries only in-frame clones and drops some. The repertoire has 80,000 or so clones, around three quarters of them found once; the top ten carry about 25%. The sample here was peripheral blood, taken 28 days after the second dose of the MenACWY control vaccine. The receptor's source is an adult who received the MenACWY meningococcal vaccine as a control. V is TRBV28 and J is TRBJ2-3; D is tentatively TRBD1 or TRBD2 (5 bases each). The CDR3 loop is CASSLIMGGTDTQYF. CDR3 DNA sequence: TGTGCCAGCAGTTTAATAATGGGGGGCACAGATACGCAGTATTTT.